A selection of T cell receptor beta chains follows, all from one sample in a study of T cell changes during pregnancy in multiple sclerosis. Clones were read by immunoSEQ multiplex PCR, and TCRdb kept only the in-frame ones, dropping some. The table includes roughly 45,000 clones, more than 90% detected once. The source was CD8+ T cells from peripheral blood mononuclear cells, collected after pregnancy. These receptors came from a female donor with multiple sclerosis, enrolled in a pregnancy study. CDR3s include the opening cysteine and the closing phenylalanine or tryptophan. Fields, in order: CDR3 length, V gene, D gene, J gene, CDR3 protein, CDR3 DNA. A D gene is named only where the DNA matches it firmly.

len: 16
v_gene: TRBV13
d_gene: TRBD2
j_gene: TRBJ2-2
CDR3aa: CASSFGLAGNTGELFF
CDR3nt: TGTGCCAGCAGCTTCGGACTAGCGGGGAACACCGGGGAGCTGTTTTTT

len: 16
v_gene: TRBV14
d_gene: TRBD1
j_gene: TRBJ1-4
CDR3aa: CASSHGTGLSNEKLFF
CDR3nt: TGTGCCAGCAGCCATGGGACAGGACTATCTAATGAAAAACTGTTTTTT

len: 16
v_gene: TRBV6-1
d_gene: .
j_gene: TRBJ1-3
CDR3aa: CASSEAPAIPGNTIYF
CDR3nt: TGTGCCAGCAGTGAAGCCCCAGCGATCCCTGGAAACACCATATATTTT

len: 15
v_gene: TRBV7-6
d_gene: .
j_gene: TRBJ1-4
CDR3aa: CASSLTVATNEKLFF
CDR3nt: TGTGCCAGCAGCCTAACAGTTGCAACTAATGAAAAACTGTTTTTT

len: 14
v_gene: TRBV15
d_gene: .
j_gene: TRBJ1-1
CDR3aa: CATSLTTENTEAFF
CDR3nt: TGTGCCACCAGCCTTACGACAGAGAACACTGAAGCTTTCTTT

len: 12
v_gene: TRBV30
d_gene: TRBD1
j_gene: TRBJ2-1
CDR3aa: CAAGGSYNEQFF
CDR3nt: TGTGCCGCAGGGGGCTCCTACAATGAGCAGTTCTTC

len: 14
v_gene: TRBV27
d_gene: TRBD1
j_gene: TRBJ2-1
CDR3aa: CASSFGTGDNEQFF
CDR3nt: TGTGCCAGCAGTTTTGGGACAGGGGACAATGAGCAGTTCTTC

len: 10
v_gene: TRBV11-2
d_gene: .
j_gene: TRBJ1-1
CDR3aa: CASGGLEAFF
CDR3nt: TGTGCCAGCGGAGGCCTTGAAGCTTTCTTT

len: 15
v_gene: TRBV13
d_gene: TRBD1
j_gene: TRBJ2-7
CDR3aa: CASSPRDRGSYEQYF
CDR3nt: TGTGCCAGCAGCCCAAGGGACAGGGGGTCCTACGAGCAGTACTTC

len: 18
v_gene: TRBV10-3
d_gene: TRBD2
j_gene: TRBJ2-3
CDR3aa: CAISETSGGATSTDTQYF
CDR3nt: TGTGCCATCAGTGAGACTAGCGGGGGGGCCACTAGCACAGATACGCAGTATTTT

len: 14
v_gene: TRBV4-1
d_gene: TRBD2
j_gene: TRBJ2-3
CDR3aa: CASSHGREADTQYF
CDR3nt: TGCGCCAGCAGCCATGGGCGGGAGGCAGATACGCAGTATTTT